This TCR beta chain was recovered during a study of T cell responses to AZD1222 COVID-19 vaccine. The CDR3 length is 14 residues. The ends were cut back, 4 bases at V and 2 bases at J, with 13 bases in the middle. The germline V gene has CDR1 SGHRS and CDR2 YFSETQ. Libraries were prepared by immunoSEQ multiplex PCR; TCRdb keeps only in-frame clonotypes and omits some of them. This table holds 150,000 to 170,000 clones, approximately 90% found once. The TCR originated in an adult in good health. This material consisted of peripheral blood, taken on day 0 of AZD1222 vaccination. The genes are TRBV5-1 and TRBJ2-7; TRBD2 is a possible D gene (5 bases). CDR3 region: CASSIGSTPYEQYF. The CDR3 bases are TGCGCCAGCAGCATTGGGAGTACGCCCTACGAGCAGTACTTC. The variable domain in full, completed from reference TRBV5-1 and TRBJ2-7, reads KAGVTQTPRYLIKTRGQQVTLSCSPISGHRSVSWYQQTPGQGLQFLFEYFSETQRNKGNFPGRFSGRQFSNSRSEMNVSTLELGDSALYLCASSIGSTPYEQYFGPGTRLTVT.